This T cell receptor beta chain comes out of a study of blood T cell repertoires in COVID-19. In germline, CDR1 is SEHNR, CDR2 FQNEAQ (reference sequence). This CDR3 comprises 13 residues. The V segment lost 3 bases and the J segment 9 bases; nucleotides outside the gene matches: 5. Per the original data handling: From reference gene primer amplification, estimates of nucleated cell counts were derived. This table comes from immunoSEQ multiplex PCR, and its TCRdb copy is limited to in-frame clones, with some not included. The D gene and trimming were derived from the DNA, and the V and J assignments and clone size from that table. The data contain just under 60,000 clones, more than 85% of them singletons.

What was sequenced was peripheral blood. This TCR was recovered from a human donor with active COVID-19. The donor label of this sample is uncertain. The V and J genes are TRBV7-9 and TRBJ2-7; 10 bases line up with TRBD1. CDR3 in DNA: TGTGCCAGCAGCTTGACGACAGGGGGCTTGCAGTACTTC. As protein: CASSLTTGGLQYF.